The TCR beta chain under discussion was sequenced for a study of CD8+ T cells in alopecia areata. Study overall: Treatment with tofacitinib (6 to 18 months) was followed by 6 months off drug. Study-level points and caveats: Tofacitinib significantly brought down scalp clonality and expanded CD8+ clones among top 100.

Comments on this clone: Its target is unknown.

RNA was extracted and reverse transcribed into cDNA as the sequencing template. Profiling relied on immunoSEQ multiplex PCR, and the TCRdb table lists in-frame clones only, not all of them. This table holds 190,000 or so clones, 60% to 70% found once. Germline values: CDR1 GTSNPN, CDR2 SVGIG (reference sequence). Trimming left V 2 bases short and J 0 bases short, with 8 bases between. CDR3 size: 14 residues. The sample's treatment: oral pan-JAK inhibitor, 5-10 mg twice daily. Peripheral blood samples and lesional scalp punch biopsies were obtained from alopecia areata patients. The sample here was CD4+ T cells sorted from blood, taken at week 4, from a patient treated with tofacitinib. The source is a human donor with alopecia areata. The chain recombines TRBV30 with TRBJ1-5, with D unclear. CDR3 protein: CAWSSRVSNQPQHF. As DNA, the CDR3 is TGTGCCTGGAGTTCAAGGGTTAGCAATCAGCCCCAGCATTTT.